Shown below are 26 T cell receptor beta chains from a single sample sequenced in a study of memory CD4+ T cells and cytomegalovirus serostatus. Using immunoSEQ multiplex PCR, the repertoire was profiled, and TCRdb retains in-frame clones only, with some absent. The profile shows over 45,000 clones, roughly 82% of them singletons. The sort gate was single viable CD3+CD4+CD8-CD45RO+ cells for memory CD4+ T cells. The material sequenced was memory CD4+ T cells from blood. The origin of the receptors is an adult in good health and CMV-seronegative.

CDR3 sequence: CASSLTGGSGTQYF. The CDR3 DNA sequence: TGTGCCAGCAGCTTAACAGGGGGATCAGGTACGCAGTATTTT. The chain links TRBV7-9 to TRBJ2-3, with TRBD1 matching over 8 bases. Trimming at V came to 2 bases and at J to 8 bases, leaving 6 bases not matched to a gene. Germline-derived CDR1 and CDR2 are SEHNR and FQNEAQ (reference sequence). The CDR3 covers 14 residues.

The CDR3 bases are TGTGCCAGCAGTGGCCGGGACAGGGATGAAAAACTGTTTTTT. It is translated as CASSGRDRDEKLFF. This sequence joins TRBV28 and TRBJ1-4; 9 bases map to TRBD1. The V gene's germline CDR1 is MDHEN and CDR2 SYDVKM. The CDR3 spans 14 residues. The J segment lost 6 bases and the V segment lost 5 bases, leaving 4 bases of the junction unmatched.

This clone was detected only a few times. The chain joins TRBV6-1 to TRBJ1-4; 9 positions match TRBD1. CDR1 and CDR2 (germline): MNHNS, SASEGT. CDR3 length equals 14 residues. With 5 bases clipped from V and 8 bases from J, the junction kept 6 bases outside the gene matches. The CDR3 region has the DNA TGTGCCAGCAGTCCGGGACAGGGAGGGGAAAAACTGTTTTTT. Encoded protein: CASSPGQGGEKLFF.

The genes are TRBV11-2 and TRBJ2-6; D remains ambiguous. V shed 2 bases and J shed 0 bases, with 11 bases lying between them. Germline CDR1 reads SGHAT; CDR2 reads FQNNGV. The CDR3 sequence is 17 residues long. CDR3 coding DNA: TGTGCCAGCAGCTTATCGCGTGGGTCCTCTGGGGCCAACGTCCTGACTTTC. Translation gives CASSLSRGSSGANVLTF.

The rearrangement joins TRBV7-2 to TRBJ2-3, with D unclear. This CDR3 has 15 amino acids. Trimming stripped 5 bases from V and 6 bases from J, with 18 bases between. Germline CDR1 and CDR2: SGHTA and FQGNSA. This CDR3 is CASSPAGRTFDTQYF. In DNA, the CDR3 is TGTGCCAGCAGCCCGGCTGGCAGAACCTTTGATACGCAGTATTTT.

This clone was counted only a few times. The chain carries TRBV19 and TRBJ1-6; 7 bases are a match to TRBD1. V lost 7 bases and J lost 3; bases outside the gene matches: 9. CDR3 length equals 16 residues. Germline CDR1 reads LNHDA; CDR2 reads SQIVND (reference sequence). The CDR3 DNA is TGTGCCAGTACCCCGACAGGGCTCGACTATAATTCACCCCTCCACTTT. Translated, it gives CASTPTGLDYNSPLHF. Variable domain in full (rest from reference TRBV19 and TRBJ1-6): DGGITQSPKYLFRKEGQNVTLSCEQNLNHDAMYWYRQDPGQGLRLIYYSQIVNDFQKGDIAEGYSVSREKKESFPLTVTSAQKNPTAFYLCASTPTGLDYNSPLHFGNGTRLTVT.

This CDR3 reads CASSLFGVMNTEAFF. The CDR3 DNA reads TGTGCCAGCAGCTTATTCGGGGTAATGAACACTGAAGCTTTCTTT. The chain uses TRBV7-2 and TRBJ1-1, with D uncertain. This CDR3 is 15 amino acids long. The V end lost 2 bases, the J end lost 0 bases, and 10 bases lay between the germline ends. CDR1 is SGHTA, CDR2 FQGNSA, per germline.

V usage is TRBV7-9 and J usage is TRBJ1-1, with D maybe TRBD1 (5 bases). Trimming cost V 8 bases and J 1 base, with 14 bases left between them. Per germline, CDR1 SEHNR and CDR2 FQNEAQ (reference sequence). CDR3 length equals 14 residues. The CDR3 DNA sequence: TGTGCCAGCCGTTCCACCAGGGCGAACACTGAAGCTTTCTTT. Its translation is CASRSTRANTEAFF.

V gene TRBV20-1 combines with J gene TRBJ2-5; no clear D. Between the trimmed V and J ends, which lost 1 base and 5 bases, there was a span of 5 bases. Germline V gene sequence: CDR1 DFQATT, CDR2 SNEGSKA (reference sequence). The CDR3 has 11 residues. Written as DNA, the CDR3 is TGCAGTGCTAGAGTGGGGGAGACCCAGTACTTC. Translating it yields CSARVGETQYF.

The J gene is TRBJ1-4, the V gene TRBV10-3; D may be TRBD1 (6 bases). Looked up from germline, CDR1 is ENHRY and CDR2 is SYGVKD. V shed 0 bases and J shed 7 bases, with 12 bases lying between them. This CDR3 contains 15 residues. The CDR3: CAISESSGAGEKLFF. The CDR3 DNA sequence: TGTGCCATCAGTGAGTCCTCGGGGGCCGGTGAAAAACTGTTTTTT.

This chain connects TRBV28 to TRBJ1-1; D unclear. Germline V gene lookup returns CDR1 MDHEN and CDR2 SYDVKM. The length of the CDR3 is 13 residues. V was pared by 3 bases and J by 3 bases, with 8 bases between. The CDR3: CASSLRHYTEAFF. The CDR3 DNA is TGTGCCAGCAGTTTGAGACATTACACTGAAGCTTTCTTT.

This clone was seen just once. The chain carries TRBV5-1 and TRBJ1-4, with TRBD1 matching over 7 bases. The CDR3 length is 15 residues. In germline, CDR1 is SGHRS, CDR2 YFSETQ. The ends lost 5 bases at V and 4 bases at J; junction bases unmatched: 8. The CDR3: CASREMGQLNEKLFF. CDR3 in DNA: TGCGCCAGCAGAGAGATGGGACAGCTTAATGAAAAACTGTTTTTT.

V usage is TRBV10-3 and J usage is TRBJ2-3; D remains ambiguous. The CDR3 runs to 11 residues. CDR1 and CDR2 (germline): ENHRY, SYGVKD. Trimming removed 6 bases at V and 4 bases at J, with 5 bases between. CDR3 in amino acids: CAISLADTQYF. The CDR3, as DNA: TGTGCCATCAGCTTAGCAGATACGCAGTATTTT.

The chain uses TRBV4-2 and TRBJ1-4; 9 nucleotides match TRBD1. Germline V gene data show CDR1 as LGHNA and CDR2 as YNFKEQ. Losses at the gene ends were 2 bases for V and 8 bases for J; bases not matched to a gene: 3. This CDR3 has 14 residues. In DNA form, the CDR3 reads TGTGCCAGCAGCCAAACAGGGGGCTCGGAAAAACTGTTTTTT. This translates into CASSQTGGSEKLFF.

This chain's CDR3 is CSVRGQGTEAFF. In DNA, the CDR3 is TGCAGCGTCAGGGGGCAGGGAACTGAAGCTTTCTTT. This chain joins TRBV29-1 and TRBJ1-1; TRBD1 aligns across 8 bases. Germline V lookup: CDR1 SQVTM, CDR2 ANQGSEA. With V trimmed by 6 bases and J by 5 bases, 5 bases remained unmatched. The CDR3 has 12 amino acids.

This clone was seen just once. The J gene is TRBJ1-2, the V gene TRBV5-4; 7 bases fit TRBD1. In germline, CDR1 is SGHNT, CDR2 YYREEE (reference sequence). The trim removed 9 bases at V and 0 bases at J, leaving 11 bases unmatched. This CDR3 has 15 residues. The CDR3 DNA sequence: TGTGCCACCAAGGGACAGACTCGGGCTAACTATGGCTACACCTTC. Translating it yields CATKGQTRANYGYTF.

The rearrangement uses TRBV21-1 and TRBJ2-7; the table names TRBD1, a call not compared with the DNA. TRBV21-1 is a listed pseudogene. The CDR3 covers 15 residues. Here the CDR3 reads CASSKQQGARDEQYF. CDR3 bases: TGTGCCAGCAGCAAACAACAGGGGGCTCGGGACGAGCAGTACTTC.

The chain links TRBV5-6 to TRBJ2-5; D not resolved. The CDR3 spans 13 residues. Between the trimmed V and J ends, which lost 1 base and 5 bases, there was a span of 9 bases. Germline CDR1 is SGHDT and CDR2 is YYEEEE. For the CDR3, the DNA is TGTGCCAGCAGCTTGTCAGTAGGGGAGACCCAGTACTTC. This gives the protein CASSLSVGETQYF.

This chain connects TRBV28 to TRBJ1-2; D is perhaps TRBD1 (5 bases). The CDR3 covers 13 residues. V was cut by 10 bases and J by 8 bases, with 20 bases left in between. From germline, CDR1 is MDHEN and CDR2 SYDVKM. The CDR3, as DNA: TGTGCCACCCAAACGAAGGGGATGCGGGGCTACACCTTC. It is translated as CATQTKGMRGYTF.

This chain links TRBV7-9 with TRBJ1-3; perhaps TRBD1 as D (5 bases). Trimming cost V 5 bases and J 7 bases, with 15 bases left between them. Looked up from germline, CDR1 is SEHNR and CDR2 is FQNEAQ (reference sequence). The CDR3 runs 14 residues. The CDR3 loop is CASSRVRGENTIYF. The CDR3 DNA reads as TGTGCCAGCAGCAGGGTGCGAGGGGAGAACACCATATATTTT. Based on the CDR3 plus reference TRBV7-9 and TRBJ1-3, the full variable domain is DTGVSQNPRHKITKRGQNVTFRCDPISEHNRLYWYRQTLGQGPEFLTYFQNEAQLEKSRLLSDRFSAERPKGSFSTLEIQRTEQGDSAMYLCASSRVRGENTIYFGEGSWLTVV.

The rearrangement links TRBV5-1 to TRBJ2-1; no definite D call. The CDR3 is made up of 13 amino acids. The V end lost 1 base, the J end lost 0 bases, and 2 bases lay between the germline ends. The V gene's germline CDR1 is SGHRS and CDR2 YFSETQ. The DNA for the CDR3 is TGCGCCAGCAGCTTGACCTCCTACAATGAGCAGTTCTTC. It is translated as CASSLTSYNEQFF. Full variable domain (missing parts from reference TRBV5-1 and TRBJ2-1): KAGVTQTPRYLIKTRGQQVTLSCSPISGHRSVSWYQQTPGQGLQFLFEYFSETQRNKGNFPGRFSGRQFSNSRSEMNVSTLELGDSALYLCASSLTSYNEQFFGPGTRLTVL.

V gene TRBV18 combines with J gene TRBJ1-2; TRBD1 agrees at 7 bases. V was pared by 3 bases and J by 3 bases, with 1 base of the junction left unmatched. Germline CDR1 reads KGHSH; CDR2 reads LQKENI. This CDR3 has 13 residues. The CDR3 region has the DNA TGTGCCAGCTCACCCGACAGGGACTATGGCTACACCTTC. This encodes CASSPDRDYGYTF.

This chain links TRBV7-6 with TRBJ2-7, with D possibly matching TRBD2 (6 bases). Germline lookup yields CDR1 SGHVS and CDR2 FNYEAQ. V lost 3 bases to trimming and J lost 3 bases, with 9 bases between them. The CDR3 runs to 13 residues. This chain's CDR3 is CASSLGGLYEQYF. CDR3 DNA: TGTGCCAGCAGCTTGGGGGGACTCTACGAGCAGTACTTC. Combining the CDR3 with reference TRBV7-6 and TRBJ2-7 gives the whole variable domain GAGVSQSPRYKVTKRGQDVALRCDPISGHVSLYWYRQALGQGPEFLTYFNYEAQQDKSGLPNDRFSAERPEGSISTLTIQRTEQRDSAMYRCASSLGGLYEQYFGPGTRLTVT.

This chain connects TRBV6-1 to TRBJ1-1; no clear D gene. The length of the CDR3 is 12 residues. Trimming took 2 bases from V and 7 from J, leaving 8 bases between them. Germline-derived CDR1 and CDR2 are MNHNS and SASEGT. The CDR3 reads CASSERAVEAFF. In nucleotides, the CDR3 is TGTGCCAGCAGTGAAAGGGCAGTTGAAGCTTTCTTT.

CDR3 sequence (DNA): TGTGCCAGCAGCTTGGTAGTAGCGGGGGGGCAAGAGACCCAGTACTTC. Translation gives CASSLVVAGGQETQYF. The chain carries TRBV5-4 and TRBJ2-5, with 11 nucleotides matching TRBD2. This CDR3 comprises 16 residues. Germline loops: CDR1 SGHNT, CDR2 YYREEE (reference sequence). The junction had 3 bases not matched to a gene; V was cut back by 0 bases and J by 2 bases.

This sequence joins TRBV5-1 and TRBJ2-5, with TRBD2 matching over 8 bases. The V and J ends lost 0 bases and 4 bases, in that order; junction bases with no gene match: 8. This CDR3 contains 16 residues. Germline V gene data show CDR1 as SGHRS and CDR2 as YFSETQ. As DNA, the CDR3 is TGCGCCAGCAGCTTGGACGCCGGGGGGGTCAGAGAGACCCAGTACTTC. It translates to CASSLDAGGVRETQYF.